What follows are 19 T cell receptor beta chains derived from one specimen sequenced in a study of blood T cell repertoires in COVID-19. Profiled with immunoSEQ multiplex PCR; TCRdb holds only in-frame clones, not every one. Of 120,000 to 150,000 clones listed, more than 70% are singletons. Sequencing input: peripheral blood. Source of these receptors: a human donor in a cohort sampled during active COVID-19.

The chain recombines TRBV7-3 with TRBJ2-3, with 8 bases matching TRBD2. With 3 bases clipped from V and 2 bases from J, the junction kept 4 bases outside the gene matches. Germline loops: CDR1 SGHTA, CDR2 FQGTGA. The CDR3 contains 15 residues. The CDR3 region has the DNA TGTGCCAGCAGCTTTAGAGCGGGGGACACAGATACGCAGTATTTT. Protein: CASSFRAGDTDTQYF.

The V and J genes are TRBV29-1 and TRBJ1-1; D may be TRBD1 (6 bases). V was clipped by 2 bases and J by 3 bases, with 22 bases between them. The CDR3 sequence is 17 residues long. Germline CDR1 reads SQVTM; CDR2 reads ANQGSEA. DNA of the CDR3: TGCAGCGTTGAAAATCCCCAAACAGGGAATAGAGACACTGAAGCTTTCTTT. Encoded protein: CSVENPQTGNRDTEAFF.

The chain uses TRBV6-2 or TRBV6-3 and TRBJ2-5; 12 nucleotides line up with TRBD2. Trimming at V came to 6 bases and at J to 1 base, leaving 6 bases not matched to a gene. Germline values: CDR1 MNHEY, CDR2 SVGEGT. The CDR3 runs to 16 residues. This chain's CDR3 is CASSRGLAGRQETQYF. The CDR3 DNA follows: TGTGCCAGCAGCAGGGGACTAGCGGGCCGCCAAGAGACCCAGTACTTC.

This clone has just one count. As DNA, the CDR3 is TGTGCCACATCAAAAACGGGGAGCACAGATACGCAGTATTTT. Translated: CATSKTGSTDTQYF. The chain links TRBV10-3 to TRBJ2-3; possibly TRBD2 for D (5 bases). CDR1 is ENHRY, CDR2 SYGVKD, per germline. V was clipped by 10 bases and J by 0 bases, with 14 bases between them. This CDR3 is built from 14 residues.

V and J are TRBV7-2 and TRBJ2-1; 11 positions match TRBD2. Germline V gene sequence: CDR1 SGHTA, CDR2 FQGNSA. There are 15 residues in the CDR3. With V trimmed by 1 base and J by 9 bases, 5 bases remained unmatched. CDR3 nucleotide sequence: TGTGCCAGCAGCTTAGTGGTCACTAGCGGGAGTGAGCAGTTCTTC. Protein product: CASSLVVTSGSEQFF.

On this clone itself: Within the sample, other DNA sequences also encode this same CDR3. The V and J genes are TRBV5-1 and TRBJ2-3; TRBD1 matches at 10 bases. The CDR3 is made up of 14 amino acids. The germline V gene encodes CDR1 SGHRS and CDR2 YFSETQ. J gave up 4 bases and V 5 bases, and 4 bases lay outside the gene matches. The CDR3, as DNA: TGCGCCAGCAGGACCGGGACAGGGGCAGATACGCAGTATTTT. Translation: CASRTGTGADTQYF.

This chain uses TRBV21-1 with TRBJ2-7; the table names TRBD1, a call not compared with the DNA. TRBV21-1 is designated a pseudogene. This CDR3 region has 19 residues. The CDR3 coding sequence is TGTGCCAGCAGCAAAGAGGGGACAGGGGGTCCTTCTCCTACCTACGAGCAGTACTTC. It codes for CASSKEGTGGPSPTYEQYF.

CDR3 in amino acids: CASSTGQLYGNTIYF. The CDR3, as DNA: TGTGCCAGTAGTACGGGACAGTTATATGGAAACACCATATATTTT. The chain carries TRBV19 and TRBJ1-3; TRBD1 agrees at 7 bases. This CDR3 has 15 amino acids. CDR1 is LNHDA, CDR2 SQIVND, per germline (reference sequence). Germline trimming cut 4 bases from V and 3 bases from J; bases unmatched to any gene: 6.

This chain links TRBV6-5 with TRBJ2-6; possible D gene TRBD1, 5 bases. This CDR3 has 15 amino acids. Germline lookup yields CDR1 MNHEY and CDR2 SVGAGI. Trimming shortened V by 2 bases and J by 1 base, and 6 bases separated the two germline ends. The CDR3: CASSYRGSGANVLTF. The CDR3 DNA sequence: TGTGCCAGCAGTTACAGGGGATCTGGGGCCAACGTCCTGACTTTC.

This clone has only one observation. The DNA of the CDR3 is TGTGCCAGCAGCTTGGGCGGGGGGGCCCAAGAGACCCAGTACTTC. This encodes CASSLGGGAQETQYF. This chain connects TRBV5-4 to TRBJ2-5, with 9 bases matching TRBD2. V dropped 0 bases and J dropped 1; count of bases not matched to a gene: 1. CDR1 SGHNT and CDR2 YYREEE come from the germline V gene (reference sequence). The CDR3 totals 15 residues.

This rearrangement joins TRBV7-2 to TRBJ2-4, with D possibly TRBD2 on 6 matching bases. From germline, CDR1 is SGHTA and CDR2 FQGNSA. The CDR3 extends over 14 amino acids. Trimming removed 5 bases from V and 6 bases from J, with 14 bases in between. CDR3: CASSPRTNLNIQYF. DNA of the CDR3: TGTGCCAGCAGCCCTCGGACTAATCTAAACATTCAGTACTTC.

This rearrangement joins TRBV9 to TRBJ2-7; 9 bases are shared with TRBD1. Germline V CDR1 and CDR2: SGDLS, YYNGEE. V dropped 0 bases and J dropped 4; count of bases not matched to a gene: 2. The CDR3 extends over 14 amino acids. This chain's CDR3 is CASSVAGQGYEQYF. The CDR3 DNA reads TGTGCCAGCAGCGTAGCAGGACAGGGGTACGAGCAGTACTTC.

V usage is TRBV7-9 and J usage is TRBJ2-1; 7 nucleotides line up with TRBD2. With V trimmed by 6 bases and J by 0 bases, 5 bases remained unmatched. The germline V gene encodes CDR1 SEHNR and CDR2 FQNEAQ (reference sequence). The CDR3 totals 15 residues. The chain's CDR3 is CASSQSGTSYNEQFF. The CDR3, as DNA: TGTGCCAGCAGTCAAAGCGGGACCTCCTACAATGAGCAGTTCTTC.

This rearrangement joins TRBV9 to TRBJ1-3; the D is unclear. V dropped 0 bases and J dropped 8 bases, with 15 bases sitting between them. The germline CDR1 and CDR2 sequences are SGDLS and YYNGEE. The CDR3 contains 15 residues. The CDR3 is CASSVAEVDRHTIYF. Here the CDR3 DNA reads TGTGCCAGCAGCGTAGCTGAGGTAGACCGACACACCATATATTTT.

This sequence joins TRBV2 and TRBJ1-5; the D gene is possibly TRBD1 (6 bases). Per germline, CDR1 SNHLY and CDR2 FYNNEI. The ends were cut back, 4 bases at V and 1 base at J, with 17 bases in the middle. The CDR3 totals 17 residues. The CDR3 DNA follows: TGTGCCAGCAGTGGGGGAGCGCGGGGGCGAAGCAATCAGCCCCAGCATTTT. Its translation is CASSGGARGRSNQPQHF.

The chain couples TRBV5-5 to TRBJ2-7; D ambiguous. Trimming shortened V by 1 base and J by 2 bases, and 10 bases separated the two germline ends. The CDR3 is 14 amino acids. Per germline, CDR1 SGHKS and CDR2 YYEKEE (reference sequence). The CDR3 protein is CASSLLQNTYEQYF. The CDR3 region has the DNA TGTGCCAGCAGCTTGCTACAGAACACCTACGAGCAGTACTTC. The entire variable domain, with the rest obtained from reference TRBV5-5 and TRBJ2-7, is as follows: DAGVTQSPTHLIKTRGQQVTLRCSPISGHKSVSWYQQVLGQGPQFIFQYYEKEERGRGNFPDRFSARQFPNYSSELNVNALLLGDSALYLCASSLLQNTYEQYFGPGTRLTVT.

The rearrangement links TRBV28 to TRBJ2-7, with TRBD1 matching over 8 bases. J lost 3 bases, V lost 4 bases, and 8 bases had no gene match. Germline V gene data show CDR1 as MDHEN and CDR2 as SYDVKM. The CDR3 is 15 residues long. Here the CDR3 DNA reads TGTGCCAGCAGTTGGTCCGGGACAGGAAGCTACGAGCAGTACTTC. Translation gives CASSWSGTGSYEQYF. Together with reference TRBV28 and TRBJ2-7, the CDR3 gives the full variable domain: DVKVTQSSRYLVKRTGEKVFLECVQDMDHENMFWYRQDPGLGLRLIYFSYDVKMKEKGDIPEGYSVSREKKERFSLILESASTNQTSMYLCASSWSGTGSYEQYFGPGTRLTVT.

This clone has just one count. The chain has TRBV29-1 and TRBJ2-7; D is perhaps TRBD2 (6 bases). The V and J ends lost 4 bases and 7 bases respectively, with 14 bases between them. The CDR3 loop spans 12 amino acids. CDR1 and CDR2 (germline): SQVTM, ANQGSEA. CDR3 protein: CSVVQAAGEQYF. The CDR3 DNA is TGCAGCGTTGTCCAGGCTGCGGGGGAGCAGTACTTC.

The chain is built from TRBV4-3 and TRBJ1-1; no clear D gene. This CDR3 comprises 16 residues. Germline V gene data show CDR1 as LGHNA and CDR2 as YSLEER. V was shortened by 4 bases and J by 5 bases, with 20 bases between the two germline ends. CDR3: CASSPQPAGIRTEAFF. CDR3 coding DNA: TGCGCCAGCAGCCCACAGCCGGCGGGGATTCGAACTGAAGCTTTCTTT.